These 22 T cell receptor beta chains were all obtained from the same sample, sequenced in a study of T-cell memory formation after mild COVID-19. One entry per CDR3 protein results from TCRdb running MiXCR on the 5' RACE reads. Counted here are about 250,000 distinct CDR3 sequences, approximately 15% occurring once; the ten biggest clones make up less than 2.5%. Sequenced input: PBMCs or a T cell subset sorted from them (not recorded which). These receptors were collected from an adult woman who had mild COVID-19 (a few samples of this study predate the infection). Cell type and time point are not known.

CDR3 bases: TGCAGCGTCCTGTCTGGGCTACCCAATCAGCCCCAGCATTTT. This translates into CSVLSGLPNQPQHF. J is TRBJ1-5 and V is TRBV29-1; no clear D gene. The CDR3 is 14 residues long. Germline V gives CDR1 SQVTM, CDR2 ANQGSEA. The ends were cut back, 6 bases at V and 3 bases at J, with 15 bases in the middle. Using reference TRBV29-1 and TRBJ1-5 for the parts outside the CDR3, the full variable domain is SAVISQKPSRDICQRGTSLTIQCQVDSQVTMMFWYRQQPGQSLTLIATANQGSEATYESGFVIDKFPISRPNLTFSTLTVSNMSPEDSSIYLCSVLSGLPNQPQHFGDGTRLSIL.

This clonotype was counted only a few times. CDR3 loop: CASSPWRSGRAYNEQFF. CDR3 DNA sequence: TGTGCCAGCAGCCCTTGGAGGAGCGGGAGGGCCTACAATGAGCAGTTCTTC. The rearrangement links TRBV7-2 to TRBJ2-1; 10 bases agree with TRBD2. The CDR3 consists of 17 residues. Trimming took 5 bases from V and 2 from J; bases not matched to a gene: 9. In germline, CDR1 is SGHTA, CDR2 FQGNSA.

V usage is TRBV6-1 and J usage is TRBJ1-2, with TRBD1 matching over 7 bases. CDR3 length equals 13 residues. The germline gives CDR1 MNHNS, CDR2 SASEGT. V dropped 11 bases and J dropped 2; count of bases not matched to a gene: 8. CDR3 nucleotides: TGTGCCGTCGACAGGGTGGAAAACTATGGCTACACCTTC. It specifies CAVDRVENYGYTF.

Ten or more counts support this clonotype. This chain uses TRBV15 with TRBJ2-7, with D unclear. Trimming cost V 3 bases and J 3 bases, with 12 bases left between them. The CDR3 is 14 amino acids. CDR1 LNHNV and CDR2 YYDKDF come from the germline V gene (reference sequence). CDR3 nucleotide sequence: TGTGCCACCAGCAGCGGGCCTTCGTACTACGAGCAGTACTTC. Protein: CATSSGPSYYEQYF. Together with reference TRBV15 and TRBJ2-7, the CDR3 gives the full variable domain: DAMVIQNPRYQVTQFGKPVTLSCSQTLNHNVMYWYQQKSSQAPKLLFHYYDKDFNNEADTPDNFQSRRPNTSFCFLDIRSPGLGDTAMYLCATSSGPSYYEQYFGPGTRLTVT.

This chain links TRBV4-2 with TRBJ2-7, with D unclear. Trimming stripped 4 bases from V and 3 bases from J, with 13 bases between. The CDR3 is 14 residues long. The germline CDR1 and CDR2 sequences are LGHNA and YNFKEQ. The CDR3 nucleotides are TGTGCCAGCAGCCCGTTAGTCGCGGTCTACGAGCAGTACTTC. This codes for CASSPLVAVYEQYF.

This clonotype was observed at least ten times. The chain combines TRBV5-4 with TRBJ2-1; TRBD2 matches 9 bases. The V gene end was trimmed by 2 bases and the J gene end by 4 bases; junction bases not matched to a gene: 4. The CDR3 loop spans 15 amino acids. Germline V gene lookup returns CDR1 SGHNT and CDR2 YYREEE (reference sequence). The CDR3 sequence is CASSFSGRKYNEQFF. Written as DNA, the CDR3 is TGTGCCAGCAGCTTTAGCGGGAGAAAGTACAATGAGCAGTTCTTC.

This chain links TRBV18 with TRBJ1-1; no clear D gene. There are 14 residues in the CDR3. The V gene lost 1 base and the J gene lost 1 base, with 7 bases spanning the gap. Germline values: CDR1 KGHSH, CDR2 LQKENI. The CDR3 here is CASSPRAGNTEAFF. The CDR3 DNA reads TGTGCCAGCTCACCACGGGCAGGGAACACTGAAGCTTTCTTT.

A few counts support this clonotype. This rearrangement joins TRBV15 to TRBJ1-4; 7 nucleotides align to TRBD1. There are 15 residues in the CDR3. CDR1 is LNHNV and CDR2 is YYDKDF in the germline V gene (reference sequence). The junction had 4 bases not matched to a gene; V was cut back by 0 bases and J by 6 bases. The CDR3 loop reads CATSREDRFDEKLFF. In DNA, the CDR3 is TGTGCCACCAGCAGAGAGGACAGGTTCGATGAAAAACTGTTTTTT.

The chain couples TRBV20-1 to TRBJ1-5; D is undetermined. This CDR3 is 17 amino acids long. V gave up 0 bases and J gave up 2 bases, with 17 bases separating them. Germline V gene data show CDR1 as DFQATT and CDR2 as SNEGSKA (reference sequence). The CDR3 region is CSAREHWASLGNQPQHF. The CDR3, as DNA: TGCAGTGCTAGAGAACACTGGGCGAGCCTCGGCAATCAGCCCCAGCATTTT.

The chain carries TRBV29-1 and TRBJ1-1; 11 bases fit TRBD1. The CDR3 extends over 14 amino acids. The germline CDR1 and CDR2 sequences are SQVTM and ANQGSEA. J was trimmed by 11 bases and V by 0 bases; bases with no gene match: 8. Here the CDR3 DNA reads TGCAGCGTTGAAGAGGGGACAGGGGGGAATCCGGCTTTCTTT. This codes for CSVEEGTGGNPAFF.

This clonotype was seen a handful of times. This sequence joins TRBV6-5 and TRBJ2-3, with 11 bases matching TRBD2. This CDR3 region has 16 residues. J gave up 5 bases and V 5 bases, and 9 bases lay outside the gene matches. Looked up from germline, CDR1 is MNHEY and CDR2 is SVGAGI. The CDR3 spells CASSKFSGGAGDTQYF. In DNA, the CDR3 is TGTGCCAGCAGTAAATTTAGCGGGGGGGCGGGAGATACGCAGTATTTT.

This clonotype showed up just a few times. The chain links TRBV2 to TRBJ1-6; D uncertain. The germline V gene has CDR1 SNHLY and CDR2 FYNNEI. This CDR3 is built from 16 residues. Trimming cost V 6 bases and J 0 bases, with 12 bases left between them. CDR3 bases: TGTGCCAGCAGCCTTGTGAGAGGCTCCTATAATTCACCCCTCCACTTT. Translating it yields CASSLVRGSYNSPLHF.

This clonotype was counted only a few times. The chain carries TRBV4-1 and TRBJ2-7; D may match TRBD1 or TRBD2 (5 bases each). The CDR3 covers 16 residues. CDR1 and CDR2 (germline): MGHRA, YSYEKL. V was clipped by 1 base and J by 1 base, with 14 bases between them. CDR3 nucleotides: TGCGCCAGCAGCCAAGTTCTGGGACGGCAATCCTACGAGCAGTACTTC. This codes for CASSQVLGRQSYEQYF.

The chain carries TRBV2 and TRBJ2-3, with TRBD2 identical over 15 bases. Germline V gene lookup returns CDR1 SNHLY and CDR2 FYNNEI. J lost 10 bases, V lost 6 bases, and 5 bases had no gene match. The CDR3 covers 14 residues. CDR3 coding DNA: TGTGCCAGCAGCGTCCGGACTAGCGGGGGGGCGCAGTATTTT. Residues: CASSVRTSGGAQYF.

This clonotype was seen a handful of times. The rearrangement uses TRBV2 and TRBJ1-5, with D possibly matching TRBD1 (6 bases). This CDR3 region has 14 residues. The V end lost 8 bases, the J end lost 0 bases, and 11 bases lay between the germline ends. The germline V gene has CDR1 SNHLY and CDR2 FYNNEI. Here the CDR3 DNA reads TGTGCCAGCGGGGACATCTATAGCAATCAGCCCCAGCATTTT. This gives the protein CASGDIYSNQPQHF.

The V and J genes are TRBV7-2 and TRBJ1-1; no firm D call. Germline CDR1 and CDR2: SGHTA and FQGNSA. The germline V and J ends were trimmed by 5 bases and 10 bases, with 17 bases remaining between them. This CDR3 region has 13 residues. The CDR3 sequence: CASSPLSRAGAFF. As DNA, the CDR3 is TGTGCCAGCAGCCCCCTATCGCGCGCGGGAGCTTTCTTT.

The chain links TRBV6-5 to TRBJ2-5; 8 nucleotides match TRBD1. This CDR3 is 14 amino acids long. Germline CDR1 is MNHEY and CDR2 is SVGAGI. The J segment lost 10 bases and the V segment lost 6 bases, leaving 13 bases of the junction unmatched. The CDR3 region is CASRAGQGGLSQYF. The CDR3 DNA reads TGTGCCAGCAGAGCCGGACAGGGCGGCCTTAGCCAGTACTTC.

The chain has TRBV11-2 and TRBJ1-2, with D unresolved. V lost 2 bases to trimming and J lost 4 bases, with 17 bases between them. Germline V lookup: CDR1 SGHAT, CDR2 FQNNGV. This CDR3 comprises 16 residues. The CDR3 DNA reads as TGTGCCAGCAGCTTATCCAACACTCCGGGATCCTATGGCTACACCTTC. This encodes CASSLSNTPGSYGYTF.

J is TRBJ2-7 and V is TRBV5-1, with D perhaps TRBD2 (6 bases). CDR3 length: 17 amino acids. Germline CDR1 reads SGHRS; CDR2 reads YFSETQ. Between the trimmed V and J ends, which lost 3 bases and 1 base, there was a span of 20 bases. The chain's CDR3 is CASSSYRGTSVSYEQYF. In DNA form, the CDR3 reads TGCGCCAGCAGCTCTTATCGCGGGACTTCTGTTTCCTACGAGCAGTACTTC.

The CDR3 nucleotides are TGTGCCAGCAGCGTAGCAGCGGGGGAACAAGAGACCCAGTACTTC. Protein: CASSVAAGEQETQYF. This sequence joins TRBV9 and TRBJ2-5; 8 bases are shared with TRBD2. CDR1 is SGDLS, CDR2 YYNGEE, per germline. This CDR3 has 15 residues. Trimming cost V 0 bases and J 2 bases; bases outside gene matches: 3.

This clonotype was detected only a few times. The V gene is TRBV20-1, the J gene TRBJ1-5, with a weak D call TRBD1 (5 bases). V lost 7 bases, J lost 2 bases, and 15 bases lay in between. Looked up from germline, CDR1 is DFQATT and CDR2 is SNEGSKA (reference sequence). This CDR3 has 14 residues. The CDR3 nucleotides are TGCAGTGTTCTTGAGGGGCCTGGCAATCAGCCCCAGCATTTT. It specifies CSVLEGPGNQPQHF.

This clonotype was counted between two and nine times. The DNA for the CDR3 is TGTGCCAGCAGGACCGGGACTAGCGGGGGGCCAGCATGGAATACGCAGTATTTT. Translated: CASRTGTSGGPAWNTQYF. The chain links TRBV2 to TRBJ2-3; TRBD2 matches at 15 bases. Germline CDR1 is SNHLY and CDR2 is FYNNEI. The V segment lost 6 bases and the J segment 7 bases; nucleotides outside the gene matches: 14. The CDR3 sequence is 18 residues long.